The 5 T cell receptor beta chains below all came from one sample that was sequenced in a study of blood T cell repertoires in COVID-19. Sequenced by immunoSEQ multiplex PCR; TCRdb stores in-frame clones only, minus some. In the table there are about 57,000 clones, about four fifths of which are singletons. The sample was PBMCs or T cells enriched from blood (not recorded which). The receptors here all came from a woman in her thirties or forties with acute COVID-19.

This clone was detected only once. The rearrangement joins TRBV11-2 to TRBJ1-4; no clear D. Trimming shortened V by 0 bases and J by 4 bases, and 9 bases separated the two germline ends. Germline V gene lookup returns CDR1 SGHAT and CDR2 FQNNGV. The CDR3 consists of 15 residues. The CDR3 nucleotides read TGTGCCAGCAGCTTAGATGGTAGTCTTAATGAAAAACTGTTTTTT. Translating gives CASSLDGSLNEKLFF.

The chain combines TRBV19 with TRBJ1-2, with 10 nucleotides matching TRBD1. Germline trimming cut 3 bases from V and 5 bases from J; bases unmatched to any gene: 6. The germline gives CDR1 LNHDA, CDR2 SQIVND (reference sequence). The CDR3 covers 15 residues. In DNA form, the CDR3 reads TGTGCCAGTAGTATTCCCGGACAGGGGGGTTATGGCTACACCTTC. Its protein is CASSIPGQGGYGYTF.

The chain links TRBV19 to TRBJ1-1; 9 nucleotides line up with TRBD1. Germline CDR1 is LNHDA and CDR2 is SQIVND (reference sequence). V shed 8 bases, J shed 8 bases, and the junction held 6 bases outside the gene matches. CDR3 size: 12 residues. The CDR3 nucleotides are TGTGCCAGTCGGACAGGGGCTGTGGAAGCTTTCTTT. Its translation: CASRTGAVEAFF.

CDR3 region: CSVEDYGRRGNTEAFF. The CDR3 nucleotides are TGCAGCGTTGAAGATTATGGCAGGAGGGGGAACACTGAAGCTTTCTTT. J is TRBJ1-1 and V is TRBV29-1; the D gene is possibly TRBD1 (5 bases). V gave up 0 bases and J gave up 1 base, with 15 bases separating them. The CDR3 spans 16 residues. Germline CDR1 and CDR2: SQVTM and ANQGSEA.

This clone was counted a few times. This chain joins TRBV5-1 and TRBJ2-5, with D maybe TRBD1 (8 bases). Germline assignment: CDR1 SGHRS and CDR2 YFSETQ. V gave up 4 bases and J gave up 1 base, with 14 bases separating them. This CDR3 spans 15 amino acids. The CDR3 is CASSGEGQAQETQYF. The CDR3 DNA follows: TGCGCCAGCAGCGGGGAGGGACAGGCCCAAGAGACCCAGTACTTC.